The clone carrying this TCR beta chain was counted between two and nine times. Its cognate antigen is unknown. Making use of molecular barcodes, quantitative 5'-RACE generated TCR beta libraries. TCRdb re-analysed the 5' RACE reads in MiXCR, keeping a single row per CDR3 protein. The sample carries hundreds of thousands of distinct CDR3 sequences, 32% recorded once. The sample is drawn from a study of CD8 T cells in ankylosing spondylitis. Overall study results and limits: Researchers report that disease-linked clones proved CD8+ and relatively rare in peripheral blood. There was a TCR beta motif, made of several highly homologous variants, that appeared characteristic of ankylosing spondylitis blood. Clones tied to disease were said to be significantly enriched in matched ankylosing spondylitis synovial fluid.

This sequence originates from a male donor with ankylosing spondylitis or in good health (not recorded which). Sequenced material: blood, either unsorted or a sorted T cell fraction (not recorded which).

The chain's CDR3 is CSADASSYNEQFF. The CDR3 DNA reads TGCAGCGCCGATGCGAGCTCCTACAATGAGCAGTTCTTC. The V call is TRBV29-1, the J call TRBJ2-1; no definite D call. The germline CDR1 and CDR2 sequences are SQVTM and ANQGSEA. The CDR3 runs 13 residues. The ends were cut back, 7 bases at V and 0 bases at J, with 10 bases in the middle.